Listed below are T cell receptor beta chains from one sample, sequenced in a study of shared T cell receptors in the human thymus. Sequencing was performed with immunoSEQ multiplex PCR; in TCRdb, only in-frame clones are kept and a portion is missing. The sample shows approximately 660,000 clones, 88% of them seen only once. This sample also appeared in a second study, on human thymus T cells.

Sample: thymocytes. These receptors were taken from a boy younger than two with a congenital heart defect. CDR3s include the opening cysteine and the closing phenylalanine or tryptophan. D genes are given only for firm matches. Size tells how often a clone was seen (once, few, many) or the class of an expanded clone, and some rows leave it out.

j_call v_call cdr3_length d_call clone_size cdr3_nt cdr3_aa
TRBJ1-1 TRBV27 16 - - TGTGCCAGCAACATACGGCTATTCGGGGAAGGGGGTGAAGCTTTCTTT CASNIRLFGEGGEAFF
TRBJ2-4 TRBV9 19 TRBD2 - TGTGCCAGCAGCGCGGTCCCGCAGTCGTGGAGCGGGACCCAAAACATTCAGTACTTC CASSAVPQSWSGTQNIQYF
TRBJ2-5 TRBV2 14 - - TGTGCCAGCAGTGAAGGTCCTAGAGGGGAGACCCAGTACTTC CASSEGPRGETQYF
TRBJ2-3 TRBV5-1 15 TRBD1 - TGCGCCAGCAGCTTACCGGGACAGGGGTCAGATACGCAGTATTTT CASSLPGQGSDTQYF
TRBJ2-7 TRBV5-4 15 TRBD2 few TGTGCCAGCAGTCCAGGAGAAGGACTAGCCTACGAGCAGTACTTC CASSPGEGLAYEQYF
TRBJ1-4 TRBV4-2 14 - - TGTGCCAGCGCGGCGGGGGCACCGGGTGAAAAACTGTTTTTT CASAAGAPGEKLFF
TRBJ2-1 TRBV6-5 15 TRBD2 few TGTGCCAGCATTCAGATCGGGACTAGCGGTAATGAGCAGTTCTTC CASIQIGTSGNEQFF
TRBJ2-6 TRBV27 14 - - TGTGCCGGCCTTTCAGGGGCTGGGGCCAACGTCCTGACTTTC CAGLSGAGANVLTF
TRBJ1-2 TRBV28 14 TRBD1 - TGTGCCAGCAGTTTATGGAGGAGGGGGCGATGGTACACCTTC CASSLWRRGRWYTF
TRBJ2-7 TRBV7-2 15 TRBD2 - TGTGCCAGCAGCTTAGGCGGGAGGGACAGTTACGAGCAGTACTTC CASSLGGRDSYEQYF
TRBJ2-1 TRBV27 14 - - TGTGCCAGCAGTGTTTCGGGCTCCTACAATGAGCAGTTCTTC CASSVSGSYNEQFF
TRBJ1-2 TRBV27 17 - - TGTGCCAGCAGTCCCACCGGGACACCCGCCTCATACTATGGCTACACCTTC CASSPTGTPASYYGYTF
TRBJ1-4 TRBV28 15 TRBD1 - TGTGCCAGCAGTCCCCCGGACAGGGCATATGAAAAACTGTTTTTT CASSPPDRAYEKLFF
TRBJ2-1 TRBV11-2 16 TRBD2 - TGTGCCAGCAGCCAGGGACTAGCGGGGTCATACAATGAGCAGTTCTTC CASSQGLAGSYNEQFF
TRBJ2-3 TRBV12-5 15 TRBD2 - TGTGCTTCTAGAACCGGGACTAGTGGGACAGATACGCAGTATTTT CASRTGTSGTDTQYF
TRBJ2-5 TRBV2 17 TRBD2 - TGTGCCAGCAGTGAAGCCTGGATAGCGGGAGTTGGGAAGACCCAGTACTTC CASSEAWIAGVGKTQYF
TRBJ1-5 TRBV9 15 - few TGTGCCAGCAGCGCCGGGACTTTTACGCGGCAGCCCCAGCATTTT CASSAGTFTRQPQHF